A single sample gave rise to the 21 T cell receptor beta chains below, sequenced in a study of blood T cell repertoires in COVID-19. Clones were read by immunoSEQ multiplex PCR, and TCRdb kept only the in-frame ones, dropping some. The sample has 140,000 to 150,000 clones; around nine tenths are singletons. The sample taken for sequencing was peripheral blood. All receptors derive from a woman aged 50 to 60 with acute or convalescent COVID-19.

The rearrangement links TRBV3-1 (or the pseudogene TRBV3-2) to TRBJ2-7; D is unresolved. Trimming left V 1 base short and J 5 bases short, with 12 bases between. Germline loops: CDR1 LGHDT, CDR2 YNNKEL (reference sequence). This CDR3 region has 14 residues. The chain's CDR3 is CASSQGDSRHEQYF. The CDR3 nucleotides are TGTGCCAGCAGCCAAGGCGACTCGCGGCACGAGCAGTACTTC.

This chain uses TRBV19 with TRBJ2-1; 10 nucleotides agree with TRBD2. The V and J ends lost 1 base and 3 bases, in that order; junction bases with no gene match: 9. The CDR3 sequence is 18 residues long. Germline loops: CDR1 LNHDA, CDR2 SQIVND (reference sequence). The CDR3 is CASSIGPPSGRFYNEQFF. CDR3 nucleotide sequence: TGTGCCAGTAGTATAGGCCCCCCTAGCGGGAGATTCTACAATGAGCAGTTCTTC. Drawing the rest from reference TRBV19 and TRBJ2-1, the complete variable domain is DGGITQSPKYLFRKEGQNVTLSCEQNLNHDAMYWYRQDPGQGLRLIYYSQIVNDFQKGDIAEGYSVSREKKESFPLTVTSAQKNPTAFYLCASSIGPPSGRFYNEQFFGPGTRLTVL.

The V and J genes are TRBV18 and TRBJ2-5; 9 positions agree with TRBD1. CDR1 and CDR2 from the germline V gene are KGHSH and LQKENI. J gave up 4 bases and V 1 base, and 4 bases lay outside the gene matches. The CDR3 runs to 15 residues. CDR3 DNA sequence: TGTGCCAGCTCACCACAGGAGACAGGGGGAGAGACCCAGTACTTC. Protein sequence: CASSPQETGGETQYF.

Of note for this clone: The same CDR3 can be traced to other DNA sequences in this sample. The rearrangement uses TRBV5-1 and TRBJ2-2, with TRBD2 as a possible D gene (5 bases). V was shortened by 4 bases and J by 6 bases, with 10 bases between the two germline ends. Per the germline V gene, CDR1 is SGHRS and CDR2 is YFSETQ. The CDR3 is 13 amino acids. CDR3 bases: TGCGCCAGCAGCCCACCCGGGGCCGGGGAGCTGTTTTTT. It is translated as CASSPPGAGELFF.

CDR3 region: CASSPGTAEGEKLFF. In DNA form, the CDR3 reads TGCGCCAGCAGCCCGGGGACAGCCGAGGGAGAAAAACTGTTTTTT. The chain couples TRBV5-1 to TRBJ1-4, with TRBD1 matching over 7 bases. The V and J ends lost 4 bases and 8 bases, in that order; junction bases with no gene match: 11. Germline CDR1 is SGHRS and CDR2 is YFSETQ. The CDR3 totals 15 residues.

This clone came up a few times. The chain is built from TRBV18 and TRBJ1-2; D remains unclear. Germline V gene sequence: CDR1 KGHSH, CDR2 LQKENI. V was clipped by 6 bases and J by 6 bases, with 17 bases between them. The CDR3 has 14 amino acids. The CDR3 DNA is TGTGCCAGCTCCCTCTTTGTGGGCCGAGATGGCTACACCTTC. Its protein is CASSLFVGRDGYTF.

This clone was detected once. The V gene is TRBV18, the J gene TRBJ1-2; 9 bases fit TRBD1. The V gene's germline CDR1 is KGHSH and CDR2 LQKENI. CDR3 length: 16 amino acids. V lost 4 bases and J lost 1; bases outside the gene matches: 7. The DNA for the CDR3 is TGTGCCAGCTCACAAGGGCGACAGGGGGATAACTATGGCTACACCTTC. Its translation is CASSQGRQGDNYGYTF. The complete variable domain, with remaining parts taken from reference TRBV18 and TRBJ1-2, reads NAGVMQNPRHLVRRRGQEARLRCSPMKGHSHVYWYRQLPEEGLKFMVYLQKENIIDESGMPKERFSAEFPKEGPSILRIQQVVRGDSAAYFCASSQGRQGDNYGYTFGSGTRLTVV.

This rearrangement joins TRBV28 to TRBJ2-7; a possible D gene is TRBD1 (6 bases). The V end lost 4 bases, the J end lost 7 bases, and 11 bases lay between the germline ends. There are 12 residues in the CDR3. Per the germline V gene, CDR1 is MDHEN and CDR2 is SYDVKM. CDR3 sequence reads: CASSYTGPEQYF. The CDR3 bases are TGTGCCAGCAGTTATACAGGGCCTGAGCAGTACTTC. Complete variable domain (other parts from reference TRBV28 and TRBJ2-7): DVKVTQSSRYLVKRTGEKVFLECVQDMDHENMFWYRQDPGLGLRLIYFSYDVKMKEKGDIPEGYSVSREKKERFSLILESASTNQTSMYLCASSYTGPEQYFGPGTRLTVT.

The gene calls are TRBV5-4 and TRBJ1-2; D is uncertain. The CDR3 length is 14 residues. CDR1 and CDR2 (germline): SGHNT, YYREEE (reference sequence). Deletions cut 0 bases from V and 0 bases from J, with 6 bases between. The chain's CDR3 is CASSLVSANYGYTF. The CDR3, as DNA: TGTGCCAGCAGCTTGGTTTCCGCTAACTATGGCTACACCTTC. Combining the CDR3 with reference TRBV5-4 and TRBJ1-2 gives the whole variable domain ETGVTQSPTHLIKTRGQQVTLRCSSQSGHNTVSWYQQALGQGPQFIFQYYREEENGRGNFPPRFSGLQFPNYSSELNVNALELDDSALYLCASSLVSANYGYTFGSGTRLTVV.

The chain recombines TRBV7-9 with TRBJ1-1, with D possibly matching TRBD1 (5 bases). V was pared by 2 bases and J by 1 base, with 14 bases between. This CDR3 contains 16 residues. Per germline, CDR1 SEHNR and CDR2 FQNEAQ (reference sequence). Here the CDR3 DNA reads TGTGCCAGCAGCTTAAGGGGCGGTCCCACGAACACTGAAGCTTTCTTT. This gives the protein CASSLRGGPTNTEAFF.

The chain has TRBV5-4 and TRBJ1-1; 9 bases fit TRBD1. Germline lookup yields CDR1 SGHNT and CDR2 YYREEE (reference sequence). Germline trimming cut 5 bases from V and 5 bases from J; bases unmatched to any gene: 10. The length of the CDR3 is 15 residues. The CDR3 DNA reads as TGTGCCAGCAGTTACGGGACAGGGCAAAGGACTGAAGCTTTCTTT. Its translation is CASSYGTGQRTEAFF.

The V call is TRBV6-5, the J call TRBJ1-1; 11 bases align to TRBD1. CDR3 length: 14 amino acids. Germline CDR1 reads MNHEY; CDR2 reads SVGAGI. The ends lost 6 bases at V and 6 bases at J; junction bases unmatched: 6. CDR3 residues: CASRKGTGGAEAFF. The DNA for the CDR3 is TGTGCCAGCAGGAAAGGGACAGGGGGAGCTGAAGCTTTCTTT.

The chain recombines TRBV7-9 with TRBJ1-2, with TRBD1 matching over 10 bases. Germline V gene lookup returns CDR1 SEHNR and CDR2 FQNEAQ (reference sequence). J gave up 8 bases and V 5 bases, and 11 bases lay outside the gene matches. The CDR3 has 15 residues. This chain's CDR3 is CASSQISDRGAGYTF. CDR3 coding DNA: TGTGCCAGCAGCCAAATCTCGGACAGGGGGGCAGGCTACACCTTC.

The V call is TRBV20-1, the J call TRBJ1-1; D is perhaps TRBD1 (5 bases). CDR1 DFQATT and CDR2 SNEGSKA come from the germline V gene (reference sequence). V was trimmed by 4 bases and J by 4 bases, leaving 7 bases between them. The CDR3 runs 11 residues. This chain's CDR3 is CSATGVTEAFF. CDR3 sequence (DNA): TGCAGTGCTACGGGGGTCACTGAAGCTTTCTTT.

J is TRBJ1-1 and V is TRBV7-6, with TRBD1 matching 8 bases. CDR3 length equals 16 residues. J lost 0 bases, V lost 5 bases, and 8 bases had no gene match. Germline CDR1 SGHVS, CDR2 FNYEAQ. This CDR3 reads CASSPGQGAMNTEAFF. CDR3 nucleotides: TGTGCCAGCAGCCCAGGACAGGGAGCCATGAACACTGAAGCTTTCTTT.

The V gene is TRBV5-1, the J gene TRBJ1-5, with 9 bases fitting TRBD1. With 4 bases clipped from V and 4 bases from J, the junction kept 9 bases outside the gene matches. The germline V gene encodes CDR1 SGHRS and CDR2 YFSETQ. This CDR3 is 16 amino acids long. The CDR3 reads CASSPTGGLRNQPQHF. The CDR3 DNA is TGCGCCAGCAGCCCCACAGGGGGCCTCCGGAATCAGCCCCAGCATTTT.

This chain joins TRBV11-2 and TRBJ2-5, with D possibly TRBD2 on 6 matching bases. The V end was cut by 3 bases, the J end by 5 bases, with 13 bases between. CDR1 and CDR2 (germline): SGHAT, FQNNGV. The CDR3 spans 14 residues. The CDR3 reads CASSFSGERETQYF. DNA for the CDR3: TGTGCCAGCAGCTTTAGCGGAGAACGGGAGACCCAGTACTTC.

This clone appeared once. The CDR3 reads CASSVQLAGGEETQYF. The CDR3 bases are TGTGCCAGCAGCGTTCAACTAGCGGGGGGCGAAGAGACCCAGTACTTC. The chain joins TRBV7-9 to TRBJ2-5; 12 bases map to TRBD2. The junction had 7 bases not matched to a gene; V was cut back by 5 bases and J by 3 bases. The CDR3 contains 16 residues. CDR1 and CDR2 (germline): SEHNR, FQNEAQ (reference sequence).

The J gene is TRBJ2-1, the V gene TRBV4-2, with 7 bases lining up with TRBD1. Trimming removed 1 base from V and 3 bases from J; junction bases left unmatched: 3. The CDR3 has 15 amino acids. The germline CDR1 and CDR2 sequences are LGHNA and YNFKEQ. The CDR3 DNA follows: TGTGCCAGCAGCCAAGGCAACAGGGGCTACAATGAGCAGTTCTTC. It specifies CASSQGNRGYNEQFF.

This clone was observed a few times. The rearrangement joins TRBV7-2 to TRBJ1-1; no definite D call. The CDR3 has 13 residues. Germline CDR1 is SGHTA and CDR2 is FQGNSA. With 1 base removed from V and 8 bases from J, the gap between germline ends came to 11 bases. CDR3 in amino acids: CASSLVIGFEAFF. The CDR3 DNA follows: TGTGCCAGCAGCTTAGTGATCGGTTTCGAAGCTTTCTTT.

The chain uses TRBV6-5 and TRBJ2-1; TRBD2 matches 13 bases. J was trimmed by 6 bases and V by 6 bases; bases with no gene match: 2. The CDR3 spans 14 residues. The germline CDR1 and CDR2 sequences are MNHEY and SVGAGI. CDR3 coding DNA: TGTGCCAGCAGCGGACTAGCGGGAGCCAATGAGCAGTTCTTC. It is translated as CASSGLAGANEQFF.